This TCR beta chain appears in the sequencing data of a study of CD8+CD57+ T cells in acquired aplastic anemia. About the research overall: Isolated CD4+ and CD8+ cells, once sorted, yielded DNA averaging approximately 3 ug.

The CDR3 is made up of 14 amino acids. V gave up 2 bases and J gave up 0 bases, with 9 bases separating them. Germline lookup yields CDR1 SGHKS and CDR2 YYEKEE (reference sequence). Only patients with CD8+CD57+ cell expansion on flow cytometry were chosen for sequencing. Everyone among the patients had severe acquired aplastic anemia. Among the patients, none had received any therapy at the time of blood sampling. The template used for profiling TCR beta VDJ and CDR3 was genomic DNA. One entry per CDR3 protein, called by TCRdb with MiXCR from the reads. The data show 300,000 or so distinct CDR3 sequences, about three fifths seen once. At least ten counts were recorded for this clonotype.

The rearrangement links TRBV5-5 to TRBJ2-7; D gene uncertain. This TCR was sampled from a human donor with aplastic anemia. The sample was sorted CD4+, CD8+, or CD8+CD57+ T cells (not recorded which) from PBMCs. The CDR3 DNA reads TGTGCCAGCAGCTTCACCTTAAGCTCCTACGAGCAGTACTTC. This encodes CASSFTLSSYEQYF.